The rows below give T cell receptor beta chains drawn from one sample of a study of cytomegalovirus exposure and HLA in healthy donors. The repertoire was sequenced with immunoSEQ multiplex PCR; TCRdb's copy has only in-frame clones and lacks some. The data contain 150,000 to 200,000 clones, over 9.5% of them singletons. The sample comprised PBMCs. The receptor source for this set is a man aged 50 to 59 in good health and CMV-seropositive. CDR3s include the opening cysteine and the closing phenylalanine or tryptophan. The order of the fields is D gene, J gene, clone size, V gene, CDR3 DNA, CDR3 protein. A D gene is named only where the DNA matches it firmly. Size is omitted from some rows. Given values are once, few, many or a class for expanded clones.

d_gene: TRBD1; j_gene: TRBJ2-7; abundance: few; v_gene: TRBV5-1; CDR3nt: TGCGCCAGCAGCCTTTTCGCCGGGGGGACAGGGGGCGACGAGCAGTACTTC; CDR3aa: CASSLFAGGTGGDEQYF
d_gene: NA; j_gene: TRBJ2-2; abundance: few; v_gene: TRBV7-7; CDR3nt: TGTGCTAGCAGCCCAAGGACGGGGTTGGACACCGGGGAGCTGTTTTTT; CDR3aa: CASSPRTGLDTGELFF
d_gene: NA; j_gene: TRBJ1-5; abundance: few; v_gene: TRBV27; CDR3nt: TGTGCCAGCAGTTCCAGGAATCAGCCCCAGCATTTT; CDR3aa: CASSSRNQPQHF
d_gene: TRBD1; j_gene: TRBJ2-3; abundance: NA; v_gene: TRBV5-4; CDR3nt: TGTGCCAGCAGCTTGGCCGCAGGGGGTTTGGCAGATACGCAGTATTTT; CDR3aa: CASSLAAGGLADTQYF
d_gene: NA; j_gene: TRBJ2-3; abundance: NA; v_gene: TRBV9; CDR3nt: TGTGCCAGCAGCCAGAGGCAACTCACAGATACGCAGTATTTT; CDR3aa: CASSQRQLTDTQYF
d_gene: NA; j_gene: TRBJ2-7; abundance: few; v_gene: TRBV6-1; CDR3nt: TGTGCCAGCAGTGAATGGAAAGACGACACCTACGAGCAGTACTTC; CDR3aa: CASSEWKDDTYEQYF
d_gene: TRBD1; j_gene: TRBJ1-5; abundance: NA; v_gene: TRBV14; CDR3nt: TGTGCCAGCAGCCTTTACAGGGGTCAGCCCCAGCATTTT; CDR3aa: CASSLYRGQPQHF
d_gene: TRBD1; j_gene: TRBJ1-1; abundance: few; v_gene: TRBV6-5; CDR3nt: TGTGCCAGCAGCGACCCAGGGGGGTTTAACACTGAAGCTTTCTTT; CDR3aa: CASSDPGGFNTEAFF
d_gene: NA; j_gene: TRBJ1-2; abundance: few; v_gene: TRBV5-1; CDR3nt: TGCGCCAGCACGGCTACCAACGAAATTACCGGGATAACCTTC; CDR3aa: CASTATNEITGITF
d_gene: NA; j_gene: TRBJ1-4; abundance: few; v_gene: TRBV9; CDR3nt: TGTGCCAGCAGCTCGGCGGGGGGGGCTAGGGAAAAACTGTTTTTT; CDR3aa: CASSSAGGAREKLFF
d_gene: TRBD1; j_gene: TRBJ2-4; abundance: few; v_gene: TRBV5-4; CDR3nt: TGTGCCAGCAGCCTATTTGGGACAGACCCCAAAAACATTCAGTACTTC; CDR3aa: CASSLFGTDPKNIQYF
d_gene: TRBD1; j_gene: TRBJ1-4; abundance: NA; v_gene: TRBV30; CDR3nt: TGTGCCTGGAGTCGACAGGGGGCTTGGGAAAAACTGTTTTTT; CDR3aa: CAWSRQGAWEKLFF
d_gene: NA; j_gene: TRBJ2-4; abundance: NA; v_gene: TRBV2; CDR3nt: TGTGCCAGCAGCCTACAGTCATTAGCCAAAAACATTCAGTACTTC; CDR3aa: CASSLQSLAKNIQYF
d_gene: NA; j_gene: TRBJ2-1; abundance: NA; v_gene: TRBV29-1; CDR3nt: TGCAGCGTTTTCCGGGTCTACAATGAGCAGTTCTTC; CDR3aa: CSVFRVYNEQFF
d_gene: NA; j_gene: TRBJ1-3; abundance: few; v_gene: TRBV5-6; CDR3nt: TGTGCCAGCAGCTCAACCAGGGCCTCTGGAAACACCATATATTTT; CDR3aa: CASSSTRASGNTIYF
d_gene: NA; j_gene: TRBJ2-7; abundance: NA; v_gene: TRBV7-8; CDR3nt: TGTGCCAGCAGCTTCAAAACCCGGGACACTAGCTCCTACGAGCAGTACTTC; CDR3aa: CASSFKTRDTSSYEQYF
d_gene: NA; j_gene: TRBJ1-3; abundance: NA; v_gene: TRBV11-2; CDR3nt: TGTGCCAGCAGTACTGGGGCCCACACAGGCACCATATATTTT; CDR3aa: CASSTGAHTGTIYF
d_gene: NA; j_gene: TRBJ2-2; abundance: few; v_gene: TRBV27; CDR3nt: TGTGCCAGCAGCTTAGCGACCGGGGAGCTGTTTTTT; CDR3aa: CASSLATGELFF
d_gene: NA; j_gene: TRBJ1-2; abundance: NA; v_gene: TRBV30; CDR3nt: TGTGCCTGGACCATCCCTCGGAGGGATAACTATGGCTACACCTTC; CDR3aa: CAWTIPRRDNYGYTF
d_gene: NA; j_gene: TRBJ2-3; abundance: NA; v_gene: TRBV4-2; CDR3nt: TGTGCCAGCAGCCAAGAATCCAGGGGCACAGATACGCAGTATTTT; CDR3aa: CASSQESRGTDTQYF
d_gene: TRBD2; j_gene: TRBJ2-2; abundance: few; v_gene: TRBV11-2; CDR3nt: TGTGCCAGCAGACTAGCGGGTAGTCCCGGGGAGCTGTTTTTT; CDR3aa: CASRLAGSPGELFF
d_gene: NA; j_gene: TRBJ2-5; abundance: NA; v_gene: TRBV30; CDR3nt: TGTGCCTGGAGTGTAGGGGTGATCATGCAGACCCAGTACTTC; CDR3aa: CAWSVGVIMQTQYF
d_gene: TRBD1; j_gene: TRBJ2-5; abundance: few; v_gene: TRBV6-5; CDR3nt: TGTGCCAGCAGGGGGCCAGGGGGCCAAGAGACCCAGTACTTC; CDR3aa: CASRGPGGQETQYF
d_gene: NA; j_gene: TRBJ1-2; abundance: few; v_gene: TRBV4-2; CDR3nt: TGTGCCAGCAGCCAAGATCAAGGGGGACGTGGCTACACCTTC; CDR3aa: CASSQDQGGRGYTF
d_gene: NA; j_gene: TRBJ2-5; abundance: NA; v_gene: TRBV9; CDR3nt: TGTGCCAGCAGCGTTGAACAGGGATACCAAGAGACCCAGTACTTC; CDR3aa: CASSVEQGYQETQYF
d_gene: NA; j_gene: TRBJ2-3; abundance: NA; v_gene: TRBV9; CDR3nt: TGTGCCAGCAGCGTAGGCACAGGGCGAAGCACAGATACGCAGTATTTT; CDR3aa: CASSVGTGRSTDTQYF
d_gene: NA; j_gene: TRBJ1-1; abundance: NA; v_gene: TRBV5-1; CDR3nt: TGCGCCAGCAGCTCACAGGGAGCTGAAGCTTTCTTT; CDR3aa: CASSSQGAEAFF
d_gene: TRBD1; j_gene: TRBJ2-3; abundance: few; v_gene: TRBV18; CDR3nt: TGTGCCAGCTTCCCGGGACAGGGGGCAGATACGCAGTATTTT; CDR3aa: CASFPGQGADTQYF
d_gene: NA; j_gene: TRBJ2-1; abundance: few; v_gene: TRBV7-3; CDR3nt: TGTGCCAGCAGCCTCCGGGGGAGCTCCTACAATGAGCAGTTCTTC; CDR3aa: CASSLRGSSYNEQFF
d_gene: TRBD1; j_gene: TRBJ2-1; abundance: NA; v_gene: TRBV5-1; CDR3nt: TGCGCCAGCAGCTCAGGAGGGACAGGCCCACAGTTCTTC; CDR3aa: CASSSGGTGPQFF
d_gene: NA; j_gene: TRBJ1-4; abundance: few; v_gene: TRBV7-2; CDR3nt: TGTGCCAGCAGCTTAGGACAGCCTGCAACTAATGAAAAACTGTTTTTT; CDR3aa: CASSLGQPATNEKLFF
d_gene: TRBD1; j_gene: TRBJ1-5; abundance: NA; v_gene: TRBV6-1; CDR3nt: TGTGCCAGCCATCGGACAGGGAGATCTGATCAGCCCCAGCATTTT; CDR3aa: CASHRTGRSDQPQHF
d_gene: TRBD1; j_gene: TRBJ1-2; abundance: NA; v_gene: TRBV5-4; CDR3nt: TGTGCCAGCAGCTTCGACAGGGCGGACGGCTACACCTTC; CDR3aa: CASSFDRADGYTF
d_gene: TRBD1; j_gene: TRBJ1-2; abundance: NA; v_gene: TRBV6-5; CDR3nt: TGTGCCAGCAGCGCGGGACAGGGGGTAGGCTATGGCTACACCTTC; CDR3aa: CASSAGQGVGYGYTF
d_gene: TRBD1; j_gene: TRBJ1-1; abundance: few; v_gene: TRBV29-1; CDR3nt: TGCAGCGTTATTCGGACAGGGAACACTGAAGCTTTCTTT; CDR3aa: CSVIRTGNTEAFF
d_gene: TRBD1; j_gene: TRBJ1-2; abundance: NA; v_gene: TRBV5-8; CDR3nt: TGTGCCAGCAGCTTGGCCCCCCAGGGGGCGACTTCCAATGGCTACACCTTC; CDR3aa: CASSLAPQGATSNGYTF
d_gene: NA; j_gene: TRBJ2-2; abundance: NA; v_gene: TRBV7-2; CDR3nt: TGTGCCAGCAGCTCAAACACCGGGGAGCTGTTTTTT; CDR3aa: CASSSNTGELFF
d_gene: NA; j_gene: TRBJ2-3; abundance: few; v_gene: TRBV6-5; CDR3nt: TGTGCCAGCAGTTCCAACTTAGCGGATACGCAGTATTTT; CDR3aa: CASSSNLADTQYF
d_gene: NA; j_gene: TRBJ1-2; abundance: few; v_gene: TRBV4-3; CDR3nt: TGCGCCAGCAGCCAAGATACTCAACGATGGGGCTACACCTTC; CDR3aa: CASSQDTQRWGYTF
d_gene: TRBD1; j_gene: TRBJ1-1; abundance: NA; v_gene: TRBV11-3; CDR3nt: TGTGCCAGCAGCTTATCTTTGACAGGGGGCGCGCTGAACACTGAAGCTTTCTTT; CDR3aa: CASSLSLTGGALNTEAFF
d_gene: NA; j_gene: TRBJ1-1; abundance: NA; v_gene: TRBV27; CDR3nt: TGTGCCAGCTCCCTCCGGGTCCCGGTCACTGAAGCTTTCTTT; CDR3aa: CASSLRVPVTEAFF
d_gene: NA; j_gene: TRBJ1-6; abundance: few; v_gene: TRBV7-3; CDR3nt: TGTGCCAGCAGCTTAACGCCCGGGAATAATTCACCCCTCCACTTT; CDR3aa: CASSLTPGNNSPLHF
d_gene: NA; j_gene: TRBJ1-4; abundance: NA; v_gene: TRBV5-5; CDR3nt: TGTGCCAGCACCACCCCCAGGGGTGAAAAACTGTTTTTT; CDR3aa: CASTTPRGEKLFF
d_gene: TRBD2; j_gene: TRBJ2-5; abundance: NA; v_gene: TRBV6-6; CDR3nt: TGTGCCAGCAGTTTCTTAGCGGGGGGGAAAGAGACCCAGTACTTC; CDR3aa: CASSFLAGGKETQYF
d_gene: TRBD1; j_gene: TRBJ2-7; abundance: many; v_gene: TRBV7-2; CDR3nt: TGTGCCAGCAGCTTGGACAGGTGGGGGTCCTACGAGCAGTACTTC; CDR3aa: CASSLDRWGSYEQYF
d_gene: TRBD2; j_gene: TRBJ2-1; abundance: NA; v_gene: TRBV7-2; CDR3nt: TGTGCCAGCAGCTTAGCCGGTGGGCTAGCGGGGGCCGGCTACAATGAGCAGTTCTTC; CDR3aa: CASSLAGGLAGAGYNEQFF
d_gene: TRBD1; j_gene: TRBJ1-1; abundance: few; v_gene: TRBV11-3; CDR3nt: TGTGCCAGCAGCCCCTCCGGGACAGGGAACACTGAAGCTTTCTTT; CDR3aa: CASSPSGTGNTEAFF
d_gene: TRBD1; j_gene: TRBJ1-3; abundance: few; v_gene: TRBV4-1; CDR3nt: TGCGCCAGCAGCCAGGCCCCCGGGACAGCCTCTGGAAACACCATATATTTT; CDR3aa: CASSQAPGTASGNTIYF
d_gene: NA; j_gene: TRBJ2-6; abundance: few; v_gene: TRBV19; CDR3nt: TGTGCCAGTAGTTCCAATAGGGGGTCCGGGGCCAACGTCCTGACTTTC; CDR3aa: CASSSNRGSGANVLTF
d_gene: NA; j_gene: TRBJ2-7; abundance: NA; v_gene: TRBV6-1; CDR3nt: TGTGCCAGCAGGGAGGGTATGGGGTACGAGCAGTACTTC; CDR3aa: CASREGMGYEQYF
d_gene: NA; j_gene: TRBJ1-2; abundance: NA; v_gene: TRBV5-6; CDR3nt: TGTGCCAGCAGCTTGCGGAGCCATCATGGCTACACCTTC; CDR3aa: CASSLRSHHGYTF
d_gene: TRBD1; j_gene: TRBJ2-4; abundance: NA; v_gene: TRBV9; CDR3nt: TGTGCCAGCAGCGCGACAGGGCAAGTCAAAAACATTCAGTACTTC; CDR3aa: CASSATGQVKNIQYF
d_gene: TRBD2; j_gene: TRBJ2-3; abundance: few; v_gene: TRBV30; CDR3nt: TGTGCCTGGAGTGCAAGGAGGCGGGGGGGCCTACAGCAGGCAGATACGCAGTATTTT; CDR3aa: CAWSARRRGGLQQADTQYF
d_gene: NA; j_gene: TRBJ2-5; abundance: few; v_gene: TRBV7-2; CDR3nt: TGTGCCAGCAGCCACAAGACATACCAAGAGACCCAGTACTTC; CDR3aa: CASSHKTYQETQYF
d_gene: TRBD1; j_gene: TRBJ2-5; abundance: NA; v_gene: TRBV7-3; CDR3nt: TGTGCCAGCAGCCCCGGGACAGGGGAAGAGACCCAGTACTTC; CDR3aa: CASSPGTGEETQYF
d_gene: TRBD1; j_gene: TRBJ2-3; abundance: NA; v_gene: TRBV7-6; CDR3nt: TGTGCCAGCAGCCCGCGGACAGGGGTGGCAGATACGCAGTATTTT; CDR3aa: CASSPRTGVADTQYF
d_gene: NA; j_gene: TRBJ2-2; abundance: few; v_gene: TRBV27; CDR3nt: TGTGCCAGCCGAACAGGGTGGTCGAACACCGGGGAGCTGTTTTTT; CDR3aa: CASRTGWSNTGELFF
d_gene: TRBD1; j_gene: TRBJ1-4; abundance: NA; v_gene: TRBV9; CDR3nt: TGTGCCAGCAGCGTAGCTCAGGGGGCAACTAATGAAAAACTGTTTTTT; CDR3aa: CASSVAQGATNEKLFF
d_gene: NA; j_gene: TRBJ2-5; abundance: NA; v_gene: TRBV5-6; CDR3nt: TGTGCCAGCGATAGTGGAGGGAGGGAGACCCAGTACTTC; CDR3aa: CASDSGGRETQYF